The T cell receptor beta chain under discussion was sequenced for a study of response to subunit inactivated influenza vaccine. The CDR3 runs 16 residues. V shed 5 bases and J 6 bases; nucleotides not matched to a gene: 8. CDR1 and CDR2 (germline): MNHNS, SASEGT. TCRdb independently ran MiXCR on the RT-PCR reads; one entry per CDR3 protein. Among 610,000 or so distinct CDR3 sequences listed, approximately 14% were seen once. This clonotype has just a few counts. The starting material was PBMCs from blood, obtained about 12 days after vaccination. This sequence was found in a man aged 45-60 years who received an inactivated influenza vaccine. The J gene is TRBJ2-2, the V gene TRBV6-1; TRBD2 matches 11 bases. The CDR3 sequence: CASSQGSGRASGELFF. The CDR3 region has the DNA TGTGCCAGCAGTCAAGGTAGCGGGAGGGCCTCCGGGGAGCTGTTTTTT.